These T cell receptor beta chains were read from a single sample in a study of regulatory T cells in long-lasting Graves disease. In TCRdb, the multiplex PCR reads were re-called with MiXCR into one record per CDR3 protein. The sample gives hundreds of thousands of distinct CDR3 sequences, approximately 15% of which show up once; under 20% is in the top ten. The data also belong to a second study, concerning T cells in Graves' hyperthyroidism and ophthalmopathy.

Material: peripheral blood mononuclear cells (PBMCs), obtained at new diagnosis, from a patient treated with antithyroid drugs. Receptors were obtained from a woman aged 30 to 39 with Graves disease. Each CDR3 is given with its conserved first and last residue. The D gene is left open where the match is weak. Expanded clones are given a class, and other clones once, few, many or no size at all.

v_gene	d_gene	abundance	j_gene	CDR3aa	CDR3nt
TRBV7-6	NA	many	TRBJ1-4	CASSSLGGEKLFF	TGTGCCAGCAGCAGCCTTGGAGGAGAAAAACTGTTTTTT
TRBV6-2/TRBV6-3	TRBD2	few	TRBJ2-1	CASRTRGGLAAYEQFF	TGTGCCAGCAGAACCCGGGGGGGACTAGCGGCCTATGAGCAGTTCTTC
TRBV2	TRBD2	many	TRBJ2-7	CASGTSVAEQYF	TGTGCCAGCGGGACTAGCGTAGCTGAGCAGTACTTC
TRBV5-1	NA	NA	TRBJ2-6	CASGDGATGSSGANVLTF	TGCGCCAGCGGTGATGGGGCGACTGGATCCTCTGGGGCCAACGTCCTGACTTTC
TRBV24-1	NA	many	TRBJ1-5	CATSDFGDQPQHF	TGTGCCACCAGTGATTTTGGAGATCAGCCCCAGCATTTT
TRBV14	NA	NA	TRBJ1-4	CASSQVGEGTNEKLFF	TGTGCCAGCAGCCAAGTTGGGGAGGGGACTAATGAAAAACTGTTTTTT
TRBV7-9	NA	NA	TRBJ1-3	CASSLVPMGSGNTIYF	TGTGCCAGCAGCCTAGTCCCAATGGGGTCTGGAAACACCATATATTTT
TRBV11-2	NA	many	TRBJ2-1	CASSLQLGTPSYNEQFF	TGTGCCAGCAGCTTGCAACTAGGGACTCCCAGTTACAATGAGCAGTTCTTC
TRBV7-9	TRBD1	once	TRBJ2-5	CASSGGQAEEIQYF	TGCGCCAGCAGTGGGGGACAGGCCGAAGAGATCCAGTACTTC
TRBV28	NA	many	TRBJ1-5	CASSFLYQPQHF	TGTGCCAGCAGTTTCCTGTACCAGCCCCAGCATTTT
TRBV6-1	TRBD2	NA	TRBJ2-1	CASSPRAGVYNEQFF	TGTGCCAGCAGCCCAAGAGCGGGAGTCTACAATGAGCAGTTCTTC
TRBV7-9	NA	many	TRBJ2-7	CASSLLGGVGGEQYF	TGTGCCAGCAGCTTGCTGGGAGGGGTAGGGGGCGAGCAGTACTTC
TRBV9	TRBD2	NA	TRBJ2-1	CASSRTTSGGNNEQFF	TGTGCCAGCAGCCGGACGACTAGCGGGGGGAACAATGAGCAGTTCTTC
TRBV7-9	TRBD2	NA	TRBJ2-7	CASSFGILREAPLDEQYF	TGTGCCAGCAGCTTTGGCATCTTGCGGGAGGCCCCTCTGGACGAGCAGTACTTC
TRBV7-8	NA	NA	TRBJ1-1	CASSAMDGNTEAFF	TGTGCCAGCAGCGCAATGGACGGGAACACTGAAGCTTTCTTT
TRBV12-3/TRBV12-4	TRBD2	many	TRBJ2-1	CASSHFGGAGNEQFF	TGTGCCAGCAGCCACTTCGGGGGGGCTGGGAATGAGCAGTTCTTC
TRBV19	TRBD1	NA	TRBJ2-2	CASSPRPGQGPANTGELFF	TGTGCCAGTAGTCCCCGACCGGGACAGGGGCCAGCGAACACCGGGGAGCTGTTTTTT
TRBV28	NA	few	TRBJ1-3	CASSFSLNTIYF	TGTGCCAGCAGTTTTTCTCTAAACACCATATATTTT
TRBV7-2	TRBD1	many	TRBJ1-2	CASSRAGTEYKTF	TGTGCCAGCAGCCGCGCCGGGACAGAATATAAGACCTTC
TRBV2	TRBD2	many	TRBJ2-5	CASSEDRGVQETQYF	TGTGCCAGCAGTGAAGATCGGGGGGTCCAAGAGACCCAGTACTTC
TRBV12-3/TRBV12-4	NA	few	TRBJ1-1	CASSKFSGNTEAFF	TGTGCCAGCAGTAAATTCTCAGGAAACACTGAAGCTTTCTTT
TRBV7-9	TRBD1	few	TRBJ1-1	CASSLGAGGYTEAFF	TGTGCCAGCAGCTTAGGAGCAGGGGGTTATACTGAAGCTTTCTTT
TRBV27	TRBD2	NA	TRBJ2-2	CASSSGLAGPITGELFF	TGTGCCAGCAGTTCAGGACTAGCGGGCCCGATAACCGGGGAGCTGTTTTTT
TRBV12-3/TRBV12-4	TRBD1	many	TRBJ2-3	CASKGTASTDTQYF	TGTGCCAGCAAAGGGACAGCTAGCACAGATACGCAGTATTTT
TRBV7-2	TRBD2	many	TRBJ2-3	CASSRLAGVTDTQYF	TGTGCCAGCAGCCGACTAGCGGGAGTCACAGATACGCAGTATTTT
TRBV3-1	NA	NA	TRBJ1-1	CASSQGGGEAFF	TGTGCCAGCAGCCAAGGCGGCGGTGAAGCTTTCTTT
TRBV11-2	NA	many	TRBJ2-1	CASSFGGDNEQFF	TGTGCCAGCAGCTTTGGCGGCGACAATGAGCAGTTCTTC
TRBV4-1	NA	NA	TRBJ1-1	CASSQDPYSTVAFF	TGCGCCAGCAGCCAAGACCCGTATTCCACAGTCGCTTTCTTT
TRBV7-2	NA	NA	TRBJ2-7	CASSSHEAYEQYF	TGTGCCAGCAGCTCTCACGAGGCGTACGAGCAGTACTTC
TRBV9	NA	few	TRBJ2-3	CASSREPSSTDTQYF	TGTGCCAGCAGCCGGGAGCCTTCTAGCACAGATACGCAGTATTTT
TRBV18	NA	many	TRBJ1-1	CASSPTTGEAFF	TGTGCCAGCTCACCAACCACCGGTGAAGCTTTCTTT
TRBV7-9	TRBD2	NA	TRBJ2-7	CASSSIGAGEAEQYF	TGTGCCAGCAGCTCAATAGGAGCGGGAGAAGCCGAGCAGTACTTC
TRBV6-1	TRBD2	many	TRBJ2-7	CASRATSDSYEQYF	TGTGCCAGCAGAGCTACTAGCGACTCCTACGAGCAGTACTTC
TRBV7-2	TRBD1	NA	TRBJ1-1	CASSRTGAVTEAFF	TGTGCCAGCAGCCGGACAGGGGCGGTTACTGAAGCTTTCTTT
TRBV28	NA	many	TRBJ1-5	CASIAPRTGSNQPQHF	TGTGCCAGCATCGCCCCCCGTACAGGAAGCAATCAGCCCCAGCATTTT
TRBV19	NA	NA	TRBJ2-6	CASRTTQGANVLTF	TGTGCCAGTAGAACCACACAAGGGGCCAACGTCCTGACTTTC
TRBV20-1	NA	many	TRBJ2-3	CSAPEVFSTDTQYF	TGCAGTGCCCCGGAGGTATTTAGCACAGATACGCAGTATTTT
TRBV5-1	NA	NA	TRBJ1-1	CASSLVPDLNTEAFF	TGTGCCAGCAGCTTGGTCCCGGACTTGAACACTGAAGCTTTCTTT
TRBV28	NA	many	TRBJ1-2	CALGRREYYGYTF	TGTGCCCTCGGGCGGCGAGAATACTATGGCTACACCTTC
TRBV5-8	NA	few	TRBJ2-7	CASSLVGGARAYF	TGTGCCAGCAGCTTGGTAGGCGGGGCGCGGGCGTACTTC
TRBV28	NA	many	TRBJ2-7	CASLSSIHYEQYF	TGTGCCAGCTTATCTAGCATCCACTACGAGCAGTACTTC
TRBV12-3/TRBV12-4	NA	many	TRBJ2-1	CASSFLGGLYNEQFF	TGTGCCAGCAGTTTCTTGGGGGGGCTCTACAATGAGCAGTTCTTC
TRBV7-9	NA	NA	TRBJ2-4	CASSPPLETKNIQYF	TGTGCCAGCAGCCCCCCGTTGGAGACTAAAAACATTCAGTACTTC
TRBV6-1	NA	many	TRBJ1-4	CASSVSGRYGNEKLFF	TGTGCCAGCAGTGTGTCTGGGCGGTATGGTAATGAAAAACTGTTTTTT
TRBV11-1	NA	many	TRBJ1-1	CASSFDMATEAFF	TGTGCCAGCAGCTTCGACATGGCCACTGAAGCTTTCTTT
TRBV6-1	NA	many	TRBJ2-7	CASSPMRGSSYEQYF	TGTGCCAGCAGTCCGATGAGGGGCAGCTCCTACGAGCAGTACTTC
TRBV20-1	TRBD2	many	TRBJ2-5	CSASPTSGSETQYF	TGCAGTGCTAGTCCCACTAGCGGGAGTGAGACCCAGTACTTC
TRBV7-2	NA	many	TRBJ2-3	CASRMGQRASSQYF	TGTGCCAGCAGAATGGGGCAGCGGGCCTCGTCGCAGTATTTT
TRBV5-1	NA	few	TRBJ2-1	CASSLSPTSNEQFF	TGCGCCAGCAGCTTGAGTCCGACTAGCAATGAGCAGTTCTTC
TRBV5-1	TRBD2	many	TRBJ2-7	CATSAGLAGDEQYF	TGCGCCACCAGTGCGGGACTAGCGGGAGACGAGCAGTACTTC
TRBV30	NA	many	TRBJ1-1	CAWNFGTVNTEAFF	TGTGCCTGGAATTTCGGGACGGTGAACACTGAAGCTTTCTTT